A selection of T cell receptor beta chains follows, all from one sample in a study of blood T cell repertoires in COVID-19. TCRdb's copy holds only in-frame clones and misses some; the assay was immunoSEQ multiplex PCR. The sample has about 24,000 clones; approximately 86% are singletons. The sample taken for sequencing was peripheral blood. The origin of the receptors is a human donor with acute or convalescent COVID-19. The donor label of this sample is uncertain. The CDR3 runs from the conserved cysteine through the conserved F or W. Each record gives: CDR3 length, D gene, V gene, J gene, clone size, CDR3 protein, CDR3 DNA. D genes are given only for firm matches. Size is omitted from some rows. Given values are once, few, many or a class for expanded clones.

cdr3_length: 15
d_call: -
v_call: TRBV5-1
j_call: TRBJ2-3
clone_size: -
cdr3_aa: CASSLDRASTDTQYF
cdr3_nt: TGCGCCAGCAGCTTGGACAGGGCAAGCACAGATACGCAGTATTTT

cdr3_length: 15
d_call: -
v_call: TRBV5-8
j_call: TRBJ1-4
clone_size: once
cdr3_aa: CASRVSGRMNEKLFF
cdr3_nt: TGTGCCAGCAGGGTCTCGGGTCGGATGAATGAAAAACTGTTTTTT

cdr3_length: 15
d_call: -
v_call: TRBV9
j_call: TRBJ2-1
clone_size: -
cdr3_aa: CASSEGVSSYNEQFF
cdr3_nt: TGTGCCAGCAGCGAAGGAGTTAGCTCCTACAATGAGCAGTTCTTC

cdr3_length: 15
d_call: -
v_call: TRBV4-3
j_call: TRBJ2-1
clone_size: -
cdr3_aa: CASSQEISRGDEQFF
cdr3_nt: TGCGCCAGCAGCCAAGAAATTTCGCGGGGCGATGAGCAGTTCTTC

cdr3_length: 15
d_call: -
v_call: TRBV5-8
j_call: TRBJ1-1
clone_size: -
cdr3_aa: CASSPDGGLNTEAFF
cdr3_nt: TGTGCCAGCAGCCCCGATGGAGGGCTGAACACTGAAGCTTTCTTT

cdr3_length: 15
d_call: TRBD1
v_call: TRBV7-2
j_call: TRBJ2-1
clone_size: -
cdr3_aa: CASSRDSRSYNEQFF
cdr3_nt: TGTGCCAGCAGCCGGGACAGCCGCTCCTACAATGAGCAGTTCTTC

cdr3_length: 14
d_call: TRBD1
v_call: TRBV30
j_call: TRBJ1-6
clone_size: -
cdr3_aa: CAWSAGQDNSPLHF
cdr3_nt: TGTGCCTGGAGTGCCGGACAGGATAATTCACCCCTCCACTTT

cdr3_length: 15
d_call: TRBD1
v_call: TRBV5-1
j_call: TRBJ2-2
clone_size: -
cdr3_aa: CASSFVQGDTGELFF
cdr3_nt: TGCGCCAGCAGCTTTGTCCAGGGGGACACCGGGGAGCTGTTTTTT

cdr3_length: 14
d_call: -
v_call: TRBV18
j_call: TRBJ2-7
clone_size: few
cdr3_aa: CASSPQGSSYEQYF
cdr3_nt: TGTGCCAGCTCACCGCAGGGCAGCTCCTACGAGCAGTACTTC

cdr3_length: 16
d_call: TRBD1
v_call: TRBV15
j_call: TRBJ2-1
clone_size: once
cdr3_aa: CATSRFGTGSNNEQFF
cdr3_nt: TGTGCCACCAGCCGATTCGGGACAGGTTCGAACAATGAGCAGTTCTTC

cdr3_length: 16
d_call: TRBD2
v_call: TRBV5-1
j_call: TRBJ2-5
clone_size: -
cdr3_aa: CASSLTSGRAWETQYF
cdr3_nt: TGCGCCAGCAGCTTGACTAGCGGGAGGGCCTGGGAGACCCAGTACTTC

cdr3_length: 18
d_call: TRBD2
v_call: TRBV19
j_call: TRBJ2-1
clone_size: -
cdr3_aa: CASEVGTSGWPGRNEQFF
cdr3_nt: TGTGCCAGTGAGGTGGGGACTAGCGGGTGGCCGGGCCGAAATGAGCAGTTCTTC

cdr3_length: 15
d_call: TRBD2
v_call: TRBV5-1
j_call: TRBJ2-2
clone_size: few
cdr3_aa: CASSSSGVNTGELFF
cdr3_nt: TGCGCCAGCAGCTCTAGCGGGGTAAACACCGGGGAGCTGTTTTTT

cdr3_length: 15
d_call: -
v_call: TRBV2
j_call: TRBJ1-5
clone_size: -
cdr3_aa: CASSPWSYSNQPQHF
cdr3_nt: TGTGCCAGCAGTCCGTGGAGTTATAGCAATCAGCCCCAGCATTTT

cdr3_length: 16
d_call: -
v_call: TRBV5-4
j_call: TRBJ1-1
clone_size: -
cdr3_aa: CASSLKLGGSNTEAFF
cdr3_nt: TGTGCCAGCAGCTTGAAACTAGGGGGTTCGAACACTGAAGCTTTCTTT

cdr3_length: 14
d_call: -
v_call: TRBV7-8
j_call: TRBJ1-3
clone_size: -
cdr3_aa: CASSLTDSGNTIYF
cdr3_nt: TGTGCCAGCAGCTTAACGGATAGCGGAAACACCATATATTTT

cdr3_length: 18
d_call: TRBD1
v_call: TRBV5-6
j_call: TRBJ2-1
clone_size: -
cdr3_aa: CASSLGTGANSFYNEQFF
cdr3_nt: TGTGCCAGCAGCTTGGGGACAGGGGCGAATTCTTTCTACAATGAGCAGTTCTTC

cdr3_length: 15
d_call: TRBD1
v_call: TRBV6-5
j_call: TRBJ1-3
clone_size: -
cdr3_aa: CASSRQGSSGNTIYF
cdr3_nt: TGTGCCAGCAGTAGACAGGGAAGCTCTGGAAACACCATATATTTT

cdr3_length: 15
d_call: TRBD2
v_call: TRBV7-2
j_call: TRBJ2-2
clone_size: -
cdr3_aa: CASSLSGGNTGELFF
cdr3_nt: TGTGCCAGCAGCCTTAGCGGGGGGAACACCGGGGAGCTGTTTTTT

cdr3_length: 15
d_call: -
v_call: TRBV4-2
j_call: TRBJ2-7
clone_size: few
cdr3_aa: CASSQEVGGFYEQYF
cdr3_nt: TGTGCCAGCAGCCAAGAGGTGGGCGGGTTCTACGAGCAGTACTTC

cdr3_length: 12
d_call: -
v_call: TRBV6-5
j_call: TRBJ2-1
clone_size: -
cdr3_aa: CASSYAPNEQFF
cdr3_nt: TGTGCCAGCAGTTACGCGCCCAATGAGCAGTTCTTC

cdr3_length: 17
d_call: TRBD1
v_call: TRBV5-3
j_call: TRBJ1-4
clone_size: few
cdr3_aa: CARSVPHGRGRGEKLFF
cdr3_nt: TGTGCCAGAAGCGTCCCCCACGGCAGGGGGCGAGGGGAAAAACTGTTTTTT

cdr3_length: 15
d_call: TRBD2
v_call: TRBV6-5
j_call: TRBJ2-5
clone_size: once
cdr3_aa: CASRIAGGPTETQYF
cdr3_nt: TGTGCCAGCAGGATAGCGGGAGGGCCGACTGAGACCCAGTACTTC

cdr3_length: 12
d_call: -
v_call: TRBV5-1
j_call: TRBJ2-7
clone_size: -
cdr3_aa: CASSFAGDEQYF
cdr3_nt: TGCGCCAGCAGCTTCGCGGGTGACGAGCAGTACTTC

cdr3_length: 13
d_call: TRBD1
v_call: TRBV6-5
j_call: TRBJ1-1
clone_size: -
cdr3_aa: CASRRQGFTEAFF
cdr3_nt: TGTGCCAGCAGGAGACAGGGTTTCACTGAAGCTTTCTTT

cdr3_length: 14
d_call: TRBD1
v_call: TRBV5-1
j_call: TRBJ2-1
clone_size: -
cdr3_aa: CASSLDRGQGEQFF
cdr3_nt: TGCGCCAGCAGCTTGGACAGGGGGCAAGGTGAGCAGTTCTTC

cdr3_length: 13
d_call: -
v_call: TRBV5-1
j_call: TRBJ2-3
clone_size: -
cdr3_aa: CASSFRGTDTQYF
cdr3_nt: TGCGCCAGCAGCTTTAGGGGGACAGATACGCAGTATTTT

cdr3_length: 15
d_call: -
v_call: TRBV9
j_call: TRBJ1-4
clone_size: once
cdr3_aa: CASSPEGTPNEKLFF
cdr3_nt: TGTGCCAGCAGCCCAGAGGGGACTCCCAATGAAAAACTGTTTTTT

cdr3_length: 17
d_call: TRBD2
v_call: TRBV29-1
j_call: TRBJ2-5
clone_size: -
cdr3_aa: CSVARGSGGRSGETQYF
cdr3_nt: TGCAGCGTTGCCCGCGGTTCGGGCGGGAGGAGTGGAGAGACCCAGTACTTC

cdr3_length: 14
d_call: -
v_call: TRBV27
j_call: TRBJ1-5
clone_size: few
cdr3_aa: CASSLHGNNQPQHF
cdr3_nt: TGTGCCAGCAGTTTACACGGTAACAATCAGCCCCAGCATTTT

cdr3_length: 15
d_call: TRBD2
v_call: TRBV7-3
j_call: TRBJ2-1
clone_size: -
cdr3_aa: CASSFGGRIPNEQFF
cdr3_nt: TGTGCCAGCAGCTTCGGCGGGAGGATTCCCAATGAGCAGTTCTTC

cdr3_length: 16
d_call: TRBD1
v_call: TRBV15
j_call: TRBJ1-3
clone_size: once
cdr3_aa: CATSRDQGATGNTIYF
cdr3_nt: TGTGCCACCAGCAGAGATCAGGGGGCCACTGGAAACACCATATATTTT

cdr3_length: 13
d_call: -
v_call: TRBV6-5
j_call: TRBJ2-7
clone_size: -
cdr3_aa: CASSRQFSYEQYF
cdr3_nt: TGTGCCAGCAGCAGGCAGTTCTCCTACGAGCAGTACTTC

cdr3_length: 17
d_call: TRBD1
v_call: TRBV5-4
j_call: TRBJ2-3
clone_size: -
cdr3_aa: CASSSPGPGQLTDTQYF
cdr3_nt: TGTGCCAGCAGCTCCCCCGGGCCGGGACAGCTCACAGATACGCAGTATTTT

cdr3_length: 13
d_call: -
v_call: TRBV7-3
j_call: TRBJ2-7
clone_size: -
cdr3_aa: CASSIGGSYEQYF
cdr3_nt: TGTGCCAGCAGCATCGGGGGTTCCTACGAGCAGTACTTC

cdr3_length: 15
d_call: -
v_call: TRBV7-9
j_call: TRBJ2-1
clone_size: -
cdr3_aa: CASSSSRRGGNEQFF
cdr3_nt: TGTGCCAGCAGCTCCTCGCGTAGGGGTGGGAATGAGCAGTTCTTC

cdr3_length: 14
d_call: -
v_call: TRBV7-2
j_call: TRBJ1-5
clone_size: -
cdr3_aa: CASSLDYSNQPQHF
cdr3_nt: TGTGCCAGCAGCTTAGATTATAGCAATCAGCCCCAGCATTTT

cdr3_length: 15
d_call: -
v_call: TRBV6-5
j_call: TRBJ2-1
clone_size: -
cdr3_aa: CASRLTGRSYNEQFF
cdr3_nt: TGTGCCAGCAGACTCACAGGGAGATCCTACAATGAGCAGTTCTTC

cdr3_length: 14
d_call: -
v_call: TRBV7-9
j_call: TRBJ2-5
clone_size: -
cdr3_aa: CASSVSSARETQYF
cdr3_nt: TGTGCCTCCTCGGTGTCTAGCGCGAGGGAGACCCAGTACTTC

cdr3_length: 13
d_call: -
v_call: TRBV6-1
j_call: TRBJ2-2
clone_size: -
cdr3_aa: CASRPSPAGELFF
cdr3_nt: TGTGCCAGCAGACCGAGTCCGGCCGGGGAGCTGTTTTTT

cdr3_length: 15
d_call: -
v_call: TRBV30
j_call: TRBJ2-2
clone_size: -
cdr3_aa: CAWSVGLKNTGELFF
cdr3_nt: TGTGCCTGGAGTGTAGGACTTAAGAACACCGGGGAGCTGTTTTTT